The next 17 T cell receptor beta chains were all read from a single sample in a study of OX40 agonist ivuxolimab in advanced cancers. Clones were sequenced by immunoSEQ multiplex PCR, and TCRdb holds only the in-frame ones, with some missing. The sample lists fewer than 75,000 clones; less than 90% were seen once. The source was CD4+ or CD8+ T cells sorted from blood, collected in a trial of the OX40 agonist ivuxolimab. The receptors derive from an adult with an advanced solid tumor such as melanoma, head and neck, liver or kidney cancer.

CDR3 coding DNA: TGTGCCAGCAGTTTACCGACTAGCGGGAGTCACATTCAGTACTTC. Protein product: CASSLPTSGSHIQYF. V usage is TRBV28 and J usage is TRBJ2-4, with 12 nucleotides matching TRBD2. This CDR3 has 15 amino acids. Germline-derived CDR1 and CDR2 are MDHEN and SYDVKM. The trim removed 2 bases at V and 8 bases at J, leaving 4 bases unmatched.

The rearrangement uses TRBV6-5 and TRBJ1-3; D is unresolved. Germline V lookup: CDR1 MNHEY, CDR2 SVGAGI. This CDR3 is built from 14 residues. V was clipped by 2 bases and J by 1 base, with 6 bases between them. The CDR3 is CASSYGMSGNTIYF. CDR3 DNA sequence: TGTGCCAGCAGTTACGGGATGTCTGGAAACACCATATATTTT.

The chain couples TRBV5-1 to TRBJ2-5; D unresolved. Germline loops: CDR1 SGHRS, CDR2 YFSETQ. V lost 4 bases to trimming and J lost 2 bases, with 9 bases between them. This CDR3 is built from 13 residues. This CDR3 is CASSPGPQETQYF. In DNA form, the CDR3 reads TGCGCCAGCAGCCCTGGACCTCAAGAGACCCAGTACTTC.

V and J are TRBV7-9 and TRBJ2-3; D is perhaps TRBD1 (6 bases). V lost 5 bases to trimming and J lost 4 bases, with 19 bases between them. This CDR3 spans 16 amino acids. Per germline, CDR1 SEHNR and CDR2 FQNEAQ (reference sequence). This CDR3 is CASSPLALQGPDTQYF. The CDR3 region has the DNA TGTGCCAGCAGCCCGTTAGCTCTACAGGGTCCAGATACGCAGTATTTT.

This clone came up once. J is TRBJ2-2 and V is TRBV28, with 7 nucleotides matching TRBD2. The CDR3 is 14 residues long. V lost 3 bases, J lost 6 bases, and 4 bases stayed unmatched. Germline V gene data show CDR1 as MDHEN and CDR2 as SYDVKM. Here the CDR3 DNA reads TGTGCCAGCAGTTTCCGGGGAGGGTCCGGGGAGCTGTTTTTT. Residues: CASSFRGGSGELFF.

The CDR3 reads CASSLRGTEAFF. CDR3 DNA: TGTGCCAGCAGCTTACGGGGGACTGAAGCTTTCTTT. V gene TRBV5-6 combines with J gene TRBJ1-1; D is perhaps TRBD1 (5 bases). CDR3 length: 12 amino acids. Trimming shortened V by 2 bases and J by 5 bases, and 7 bases separated the two germline ends. CDR1 is SGHDT and CDR2 is YYEEEE in the germline V gene.

This rearrangement joins TRBV19 to TRBJ2-2; D is undetermined. CDR3 length: 11 amino acids. Trimming left V 4 bases short and J 6 bases short, with 3 bases between. CDR1 is LNHDA and CDR2 is SQIVND in the germline V gene (reference sequence). The chain's CDR3 is CASSNPGELFF. In nucleotides, the CDR3 is TGTGCCAGTAGTAACCCCGGGGAGCTGTTTTTT.

The chain has TRBV18 and TRBJ2-1; no clear D gene. Trimming left V 3 bases short and J 8 bases short, with 20 bases between. The germline gives CDR1 KGHSH, CDR2 LQKENI. CDR3 length: 16 amino acids. The CDR3 reads CASSPESGLNGYEQFF. The DNA for the CDR3 is TGTGCCAGCTCACCCGAGTCCGGGCTTAATGGTTATGAGCAGTTCTTC.

By proportion, this clone is medium-sized (0.01 to 0.1%). This chain connects TRBV18 to TRBJ2-7; no definite D call. The CDR3 has 13 amino acids. CDR1 and CDR2 from the germline V gene are KGHSH and LQKENI. The ends were cut back, 3 bases at V and 6 bases at J, with 12 bases in the middle. The CDR3 coding sequence is TGTGCCAGCTCACCCGAACGGGTGGGCGAGCAGTACTTC. Amino acid sequence: CASSPERVGEQYF.

This chain uses TRBV7-9 with TRBJ2-7, with TRBD2 matching over 11 bases. V lost 3 bases, J lost 6 bases, and 4 bases stayed unmatched. Per germline, CDR1 SEHNR and CDR2 FQNEAQ (reference sequence). This CDR3 contains 14 residues. CDR3 nucleotide sequence: TGTGCCAGCAGCTTCCTAGCGGGAGGCTTCGAGCAGTACTTC. It specifies CASSFLAGGFEQYF. Combining the CDR3 with reference TRBV7-9 and TRBJ2-7 gives the whole variable domain DTGVSQNPRHKITKRGQNVTFRCDPISEHNRLYWYRQTLGQGPEFLTYFQNEAQLEKSRLLSDRFSAERPKGSFSTLEIQRTEQGDSAMYLCASSFLAGGFEQYFGPGTRLTVT.

Here the CDR3 reads CASSLQTGSNEKLFF. The CDR3 DNA follows: TGTGCCAGCAGTTTACAGACAGGGTCTAATGAAAAACTGTTTTTT. The gene calls are TRBV27 and TRBJ1-4, with 7 bases that match TRBD1. Germline loops: CDR1 MNHEY, CDR2 SMNVEV (reference sequence). V lost 2 bases to trimming and J lost 3 bases; unmatched junction nucleotides: 3. This CDR3 spans 15 amino acids.

The chain joins TRBV11-2 to TRBJ2-3; tentative D call: TRBD1 (6 bases). CDR3 length equals 15 residues. The germline V gene encodes CDR1 SGHAT and CDR2 FQNNGV. Trimming took off 3 bases at V and 1 base at J, with 11 bases between the two ends. CDR3 protein: CASSLGAGGTDTQYF. In DNA form, the CDR3 reads TGTGCCAGCAGCTTGGGGGCCGGGGGCACAGATACGCAGTATTTT.

The rearrangement links TRBV28 to TRBJ1-3; D is undetermined. The germline V gene has CDR1 MDHEN and CDR2 SYDVKM. The CDR3 spans 16 residues. V lost 6 bases and J lost 1, with 16 bases in between. This CDR3 reads CASSTGGGISGNTIYF. CDR3 DNA sequence: TGTGCCAGCAGCACGGGTGGAGGGATTTCTGGAAACACCATATATTTT.

In its sample, this clone was seen once. The CDR3 nucleotides read TGTGCCAGCAGTGTTTCCGGACAGGGGGTGGGTGGCTACACCTTC. It yields the protein CASSVSGQGVGGYTF. This sequence joins TRBV6-1 and TRBJ1-2; TRBD1 matches 10 bases. With 4 bases clipped from V and 7 bases from J, the junction kept 9 bases outside the gene matches. The germline V gene encodes CDR1 MNHNS and CDR2 SASEGT. The CDR3 loop spans 15 amino acids.

The CDR3 DNA reads as TGTGCCAGCAGTGAAGTTGAGGGGCTAGCGGGAGACACCGGGGAGCTGTTTTTT. It translates to CASSEVEGLAGDTGELFF. The chain recombines TRBV6-1 with TRBJ2-2; 10 bases are a match to TRBD2. J was trimmed by 3 bases and V by 1 base; bases with no gene match: 8. The germline V gene encodes CDR1 MNHNS and CDR2 SASEGT. This CDR3 region has 18 residues.

The gene calls are TRBV19 and TRBJ1-1, with a weak D call TRBD1 (6 bases). Germline V gene data show CDR1 as LNHDA and CDR2 as SQIVND (reference sequence). The CDR3 has 13 amino acids. Trimming cost V 8 bases and J 3 bases, with 13 bases left between them. In nucleotides, the CDR3 is TGTGCCAGTCGAGGGGGGGTATACACTGAAGCTTTCTTT. It codes for CASRGGVYTEAFF.

The CDR3 here is CASSTRLGGTYNEQFF. The CDR3 coding sequence is TGTGCCAGCAGCACTCGTTTGGGTGGAACTTACAATGAGCAGTTCTTC. V and J are TRBV9 and TRBJ2-1; no definite D call. Between the trimmed V and J ends, which lost 4 bases and 4 bases, there was a span of 18 bases. In germline, CDR1 is SGDLS, CDR2 YYNGEE. This CDR3 contains 16 residues.